A single sample is the source of the 26 T cell receptor beta chains below, sequenced in a study of blood T cell repertoires in COVID-19. TCRdb's copy holds only in-frame clones and misses some; the assay was immunoSEQ multiplex PCR. The profile shows 150,000 to 200,000 clones, just under 90% of them singletons. The material sequenced was peripheral blood. Receptor source: a young man with active or convalescent COVID-19.

This chain connects TRBV19 to TRBJ2-1; 7 nucleotides agree with TRBD2. CDR3 length equals 16 residues. CDR1 is LNHDA and CDR2 is SQIVND in the germline V gene (reference sequence). V lost 7 bases to trimming and J lost 2 bases; unmatched junction nucleotides: 11. The CDR3 is CASTSEAGIPYNEQFF. CDR3 DNA: TGTGCCAGTACCTCGGAAGCGGGGATACCCTACAATGAGCAGTTCTTC.

The J gene is TRBJ2-3, the V gene TRBV5-1; TRBD1 is a possible D gene (5 bases). The V end lost 4 bases, the J end lost 2 bases, and 11 bases lay between the germline ends. Germline CDR1 SGHRS, CDR2 YFSETQ. CDR3 size: 14 residues. The CDR3 coding sequence is TGCGCCAGCAGCCAGGACACTTCCACAGATACGCAGTATTTT. It yields the protein CASSQDTSTDTQYF.

J is TRBJ1-6 and V is TRBV5-1; 7 positions match TRBD1. After removal of 4 bases from V and 5 bases from J, the junction contained 6 bases not matched to a gene. This CDR3 region has 15 residues. Germline V gives CDR1 SGHRS, CDR2 YFSETQ. The CDR3 loop is CASSEGQSDNSPLHF. CDR3 coding DNA: TGCGCCAGCAGCGAGGGACAGAGCGATAATTCACCCCTCCACTTT. The variable domain in full, with the rest retrieved from reference TRBV5-1 and TRBJ1-6, is KAGVTQTPRYLIKTRGQQVTLSCSPISGHRSVSWYQQTPGQGLQFLFEYFSETQRNKGNFPGRFSGRQFSNSRSEMNVSTLELGDSALYLCASSEGQSDNSPLHFGNGTRLTVT.

V is TRBV3-1 (or the pseudogene TRBV3-2) and J is TRBJ2-3; the match to TRBD2 covers 10 bases. Germline values: CDR1 LGHDT, CDR2 YNNKEL (reference sequence). Trimming cost V 1 base and J 5 bases; bases outside gene matches: 9. The CDR3 spans 17 residues. CDR3 loop: CASSQVPSSGSRDTQYF. The DNA of the CDR3 is TGTGCCAGCAGCCAAGTTCCTTCTAGCGGGAGTCGAGATACGCAGTATTTT.

Regarding this clone: Distinct nucleotide sequences in the sample also encode this CDR3. The V and J genes are TRBV18 and TRBJ2-3; no firm D call. The CDR3 has 13 residues. The germline V gene has CDR1 KGHSH and CDR2 LQKENI. Trimming took off 3 bases at V and 0 bases at J, with 4 bases between the two ends. The DNA for the CDR3 is TGTGCCAGCTCACCTCCTAGCACAGATACGCAGTATTTT. Translation: CASSPPSTDTQYF.

The chain employs TRBV5-6 and TRBJ1-1, with 11 bases that match TRBD1. V dropped 2 bases and J dropped 4; count of bases not matched to a gene: 1. Germline V gives CDR1 SGHDT, CDR2 YYEEEE. CDR3 length: 14 residues. The CDR3 DNA is TGTGCCAGCAGCTTCGGGACAGGGGGCACTGAAGCTTTCTTT. Translation gives CASSFGTGGTEAFF.

This chain links TRBV2 with TRBJ1-5; 7 bases agree with TRBD1. Germline CDR1 reads SNHLY; CDR2 reads FYNNEI. With V trimmed by 6 bases and J by 0 bases, 8 bases remained unmatched. The CDR3 consists of 16 residues. The CDR3 is CASSAETGHSNQPQHF. In DNA form, the CDR3 reads TGTGCCAGCAGCGCAGAGACAGGGCATAGCAATCAGCCCCAGCATTTT.

This clone was counted between two and nine times. The rearrangement joins TRBV27 to TRBJ2-2, with 13 bases that match TRBD2. CDR3 size: 15 residues. Germline V CDR1 and CDR2: MNHEY, SMNVEV (reference sequence). After removal of 6 bases from V and 6 bases from J, the junction contained 4 bases not matched to a gene. CDR3 DNA sequence: TGTGCCAGCAGGACTAGCGGGAGGTACCCCGGGGAGCTGTTTTTT. Its protein is CASRTSGRYPGELFF.

The V gene is TRBV5-5, the J gene TRBJ1-6; D possibly corresponds to TRBD1 (6 bases). This CDR3 region has 14 residues. Trimming pared 0 bases from V and 8 bases from J, leaving 9 bases between. The germline CDR1 and CDR2 sequences are SGHKS and YYEKEE (reference sequence). The CDR3 coding sequence is TGTGCCAGCAGCTTGGCAGGGGCTGATTCACCCCTCCACTTT. Translation gives CASSLAGADSPLHF.

This clone showed up just a few times. The genes are TRBV2 and TRBJ1-1; no firm D call. CDR1 SNHLY and CDR2 FYNNEI come from the germline V gene. This CDR3 comprises 14 residues. V lost 7 bases and J lost 5, with 17 bases in between. CDR3 sequence (DNA): TGTGCCAGCATGATAGAATCCCTCGGGACTGAAGCTTTCTTT. It specifies CASMIESLGTEAFF.

Only a few counts were recorded for this clone. The chain recombines TRBV2 with TRBJ1-1; a weak D match, TRBD1 (6 bases). CDR3 length: 13 amino acids. Germline values: CDR1 SNHLY, CDR2 FYNNEI. V lost 6 bases, J lost 6 bases, and 14 bases lay in between. As DNA, the CDR3 is TGTGCCAGCAGGCAAACAGGGCTCTCTGAAGCTTTCTTT. This sequence encodes CASRQTGLSEAFF.

The V and J genes are TRBV11-3 and TRBJ2-1, with 12 bases identical to TRBD2. CDR1 is SGHNT, CDR2 YENEEA, per germline. The V and J ends lost 1 base and 5 bases, in that order; junction bases with no gene match: 3. The CDR3 extends over 16 amino acids. The CDR3 region is CASSLVGTSGHNEQFF. In DNA form, the CDR3 reads TGTGCCAGCAGCTTAGTTGGGACTAGCGGGCACAATGAGCAGTTCTTC.

The chain employs TRBV7-8 and TRBJ1-4, with D tentatively TRBD1 (6 bases). Germline V CDR1 and CDR2: SGHVS, FQNEAQ. There are 17 residues in the CDR3. Trimming left V 5 bases short and J 2 bases short, with 18 bases between. This CDR3 reads CASSPLRGALTNEKLFF. CDR3 bases: TGTGCCAGCAGCCCCCTGCGGGGGGCTTTGACTAATGAAAAACTGTTTTTT.

The J gene is TRBJ2-7, the V gene TRBV13; 11 bases align to TRBD2. Trimming took 1 base from V and 3 from J; bases not matched to a gene: 2. This CDR3 is 15 amino acids long. Germline lookup yields CDR1 PRHDT and CDR2 FYEKMQ (reference sequence). The CDR3, as DNA: TGTGCCAGCAGCTTAGCTAGCGGGGGGATCTACGAGCAGTACGTC. Encoded protein: CASSLASGGIYEQYV.

This chain connects TRBV9 to TRBJ1-3, with 7 bases matching TRBD1. The CDR3 covers 15 residues. Germline V CDR1 and CDR2: SGDLS, YYNGEE. Trimming cost V 0 bases and J 1 base; bases outside gene matches: 1. CDR3 sequence: CASSVGRGSGNTIYF. CDR3 in DNA: TGTGCCAGCAGCGTAGGCAGGGGGTCTGGAAACACCATATATTTT.

CDR3 residues: CASSHPGQEPQHF. CDR3 sequence (DNA): TGCGCCAGCAGCCACCCCGGACAGGAGCCCCAGCATTTT. The V and J genes are TRBV4-1 and TRBJ1-5; 7 bases map to TRBD1. The trim removed 3 bases at V and 8 bases at J, leaving 4 bases unmatched. This CDR3 has 13 residues. Germline CDR1 and CDR2: MGHRA and YSYEKL.

CDR3 DNA sequence: TGTGCCAGCAGTCTAATACAGGGAGGGGTACTGGGTAGCAATCAGCCCCAGCATTTT. It encodes CASSLIQGGVLGSNQPQHF. The genes are TRBV27 and TRBJ1-5; possible D gene TRBD1, 6 bases. Trimming left V 5 bases short and J 0 bases short, with 23 bases between. The CDR3 is 19 amino acids. CDR1 MNHEY and CDR2 SMNVEV come from the germline V gene (reference sequence).

This rearrangement joins TRBV4-2 to TRBJ1-2; D perhaps matches TRBD1 (5 bases). The CDR3 is made up of 14 amino acids. Deletions cut 3 bases from V and 5 bases from J, with 13 bases between. Germline-derived CDR1 and CDR2 are LGHNA and YNFKEQ. The CDR3 region is CASSQDLGGYGYTF. The DNA for the CDR3 is TGTGCCAGCAGCCAGGACCTCGGGGGGTATGGCTACACCTTC.

This clone occurred a few times. The rearrangement links TRBV18 to TRBJ1-5, with 8 nucleotides matching TRBD1. The CDR3 is 14 amino acids. Germline V lookup: CDR1 KGHSH, CDR2 LQKENI. V shed 4 bases, J shed 7 bases, and the junction held 6 bases outside the gene matches. CDR3 sequence (DNA): TGTGCCAGCTCACTGGGACAGGAGAAACAGCCCCAGCATTTT. Residues: CASSLGQEKQPQHF.

In its sample, this clone was seen once. The V gene is TRBV7-2, the J gene TRBJ2-2; 9 bases line up with TRBD2. This CDR3 is built from 14 residues. Germline assignment: CDR1 SGHTA and CDR2 FQGNSA. V dropped 5 bases and J dropped 7; count of bases not matched to a gene: 5. CDR3 region: CASSQSAGGGELFF. CDR3 coding DNA: TGTGCCAGCAGCCAATCAGCGGGAGGCGGGGAGCTGTTTTTT.

This chain uses TRBV10-3 with TRBJ1-6, with D maybe TRBD1 (6 bases). CDR1 is ENHRY, CDR2 SYGVKD, per germline. CDR3 size: 13 residues. Trimming removed 4 bases at V and 7 bases at J, with 8 bases between. The chain's CDR3 is CAISGTGNSPLHF. The CDR3 DNA is TGTGCCATCAGTGGAACAGGGAATTCACCCCTCCACTTT.

The chain joins TRBV12-3 or TRBV12-4 to TRBJ1-2; 8 bases fit TRBD1. With 5 bases clipped from V and 8 bases from J, the junction kept 4 bases outside the gene matches. The CDR3 loop spans 12 amino acids. The CDR3 here is CASSLDREGYTF. The CDR3, as DNA: TGTGCCAGCAGTCTGGACAGGGAGGGCTACACCTTC.

This chain connects TRBV6-1 to TRBJ2-7; D may be TRBD1 (7 bases). Germline V CDR1 and CDR2: MNHNS, SASEGT. V was pared by 3 bases and J by 5 bases, with 14 bases between. The CDR3 runs 14 residues. The CDR3 spells CASSESGGNHEQYF. The CDR3 region has the DNA TGTGCCAGCAGTGAGTCAGGGGGGAACCACGAGCAGTACTTC.

The chain combines TRBV24-1 with TRBJ2-7; 10 nucleotides match TRBD1. Germline lookup yields CDR1 KGHDR and CDR2 SFDVKD. The CDR3 consists of 16 residues. The trim removed 3 bases at V and 2 bases at J, leaving 6 bases unmatched. CDR3 region: CATSDTPGQGTYEQYF. The CDR3 nucleotides are TGTGCCACCAGTGATACCCCGGGACAGGGGACCTACGAGCAGTACTTC.

The rearrangement uses TRBV11-3 and TRBJ2-7, with TRBD1 matching 8 bases. The germline CDR1 and CDR2 sequences are SGHNT and YENEEA. CDR3 length: 15 amino acids. Trimming removed 4 bases from V and 3 bases from J; junction bases left unmatched: 8. The CDR3 DNA reads TGTGCCAGCAGCTCCGGACAGGGAAAGTACTACGAGCAGTACTTC. Protein: CASSSGQGKYYEQYF.

The chain combines TRBV5-4 with TRBJ1-3; TRBD1 matches at 8 bases. The length of the CDR3 is 12 residues. The V and J ends lost 7 bases and 3 bases, in that order; junction bases with no gene match: 0. Germline V lookup: CDR1 SGHNT, CDR2 YYREEE (reference sequence). Here the CDR3 reads CASGQGGNTIYF. The CDR3 nucleotides read TGTGCCAGCGGACAGGGTGGAAACACCATATATTTT. The full variable domain, with the rest looked up from reference TRBV5-4 and TRBJ1-3, is ETGVTQSPTHLIKTRGQQVTLRCSSQSGHNTVSWYQQALGQGPQFIFQYYREEENGRGNFPPRFSGLQFPNYSSELNVNALELDDSALYLCASGQGGNTIYFGEGSWLTVV.